This T cell receptor beta chain stems from a study of cytomegalovirus exposure and HLA in healthy donors. This clone showed up just a few times. PCR amplification relied on 60 Vbeta primers (plus 13 Jbeta primers). Only in-frame clones appear in the TCRdb table, and some are missing; sequencing was by immunoSEQ multiplex PCR. The sample holds about 170,000 clones, about four fifths seen once. CDR3 length: 16 residues. Germline-derived CDR1 and CDR2 are SNHLY and FYNNEI. V lost 8 bases, J lost 1 base, and 21 bases lay in between. The gene calls are TRBV2 and TRBJ2-7, with D unclear. Sequenced input: PBMCs. This sequence was found in a woman between 18 and 29 years old in good health and CMV-seronegative. The DNA of the CDR3 is TGTGCCAGCCGCCCCTTCGAGGCCATCCTTTCCTACGAGCAGTACTTC. Protein sequence: CASRPFEAILSYEQYF.